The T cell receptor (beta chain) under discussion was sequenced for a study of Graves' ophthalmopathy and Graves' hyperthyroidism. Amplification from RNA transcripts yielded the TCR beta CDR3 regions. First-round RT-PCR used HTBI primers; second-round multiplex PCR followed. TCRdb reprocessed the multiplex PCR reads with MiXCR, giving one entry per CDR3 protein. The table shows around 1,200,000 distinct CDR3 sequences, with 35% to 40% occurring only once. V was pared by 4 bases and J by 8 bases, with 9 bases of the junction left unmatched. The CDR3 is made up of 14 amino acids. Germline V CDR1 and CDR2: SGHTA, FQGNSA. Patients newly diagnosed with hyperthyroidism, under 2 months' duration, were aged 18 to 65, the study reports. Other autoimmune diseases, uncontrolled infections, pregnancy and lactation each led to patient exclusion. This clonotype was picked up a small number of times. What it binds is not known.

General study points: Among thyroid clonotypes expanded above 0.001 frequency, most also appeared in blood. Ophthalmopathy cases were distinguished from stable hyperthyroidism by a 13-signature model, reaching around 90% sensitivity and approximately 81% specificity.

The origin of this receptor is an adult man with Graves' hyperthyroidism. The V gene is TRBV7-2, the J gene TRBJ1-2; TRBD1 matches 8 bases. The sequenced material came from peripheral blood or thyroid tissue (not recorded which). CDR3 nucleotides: TGTGCCAGCAGCTCTCAGGGGGCTGGTTCCGGCTACACCTTC. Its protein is CASSSQGAGSGYTF.